A selection of T cell receptor beta chains follows, all from one sample in a study of identical twins. Using its own MiXCR run on the 5' RACE reads, TCRdb lists one record per CDR3 protein. The table shows hundreds of thousands of distinct CDR3 sequences, with over 5% occurring only once. Sequencing was carried out using naive T cells sorted from blood. The receptor set was obtained from a man in his late teens or twenties in good health. Both conserved end residues are part of each CDR3. The order of the fields is clone size, V gene, D gene, J gene, CDR3 DNA, CDR3 protein. D genes are given only for firm matches. Clone sizes are given selectively: once, few, many, or a class where the clone is expanded.

many,TRBV20-1,TRBD2,TRBJ2-1,TGCAGTGCTAGCGCGTTAGCGGGAGGGTTTAATGAGCAGTTCTTC,CSASALAGGFNEQFF
.,TRBV7-9,TRBD2,TRBJ2-2,TGTGCCAGCAGCCGGGGGGACTGGAAGATCACCGGGGAGCTGTTTTTT,CASSRGDWKITGELFF
many,TRBV15,.,TRBJ2-1,TGTGCCACCAGCAGAGATAGGACCGGTGGGGATGAGCAGTTCTTC,CATSRDRTGGDEQFF
few,TRBV20-1,.,TRBJ2-1,TGCAGTGCACCTTTCCTCGGTTCGTCGTATGAGCAGTTCTTC,CSAPFLGSSYEQFF
many,TRBV6-6,.,TRBJ1-1,TGTGCCAGCAGCCCCAATACAGGGCCTGAAGCTTTCTTT,CASSPNTGPEAFF
.,TRBV7-9,.,TRBJ2-3,TGTGCCAGCAGCCCCGGAGGAACCTCAGATACGCAGTATTTT,CASSPGGTSDTQYF
.,TRBV24-1,.,TRBJ1-4,TGTGCCACCAGTGATTCAGCTAACAATGAAAAACTGTTTTTT,CATSDSANNEKLFF
many,TRBV20-1,.,TRBJ2-5,TGCAGTCCGGCCATAGGGGTTAAGGAGACCCAGTACTTC,CSPAIGVKETQYF
many,TRBV6-1,TRBD2,TRBJ2-1,TGTGCCAGCAGTGACGGGACTAGCGGGAGACATGAGCAGTTCTTC,CASSDGTSGRHEQFF
many,TRBV10-3,.,TRBJ1-2,TGTGCCATCAGTGATGCCAGGGGCTATGGCTACACCTTC,CAISDARGYGYTF
many,TRBV29-1,TRBD2,TRBJ2-1,TGCAGCGTTGAATGGCGGGAGGGCGGGAATGAGCAGTTCTTC,CSVEWREGGNEQFF
few,TRBV7-8,.,TRBJ2-7,TGTGCCAGCAGCCCGACCGGGACCCTCTACGAGCAGTACTTC,CASSPTGTLYEQYF
few,TRBV6-2/TRBV6-3,.,TRBJ2-5,TGTGCCAGCAGTCAATCCAAGTTCCAGTACTTC,CASSQSKFQYF
many,TRBV20-1,TRBD1,TRBJ2-3,TGCAGTGCTAGTAGGTTGGGACAGGGAAGAGATACGCAGTATTTT,CSASRLGQGRDTQYF
many,TRBV28,.,TRBJ2-2,TGTGCCAGCAGTCGTCTTTCCGGGGAGCTGTTTTTT,CASSRLSGELFF
.,TRBV15,.,TRBJ2-1,TGTGCCACCAGCACCGGATGGGGCTATGAGCAGTTCTTC,CATSTGWGYEQFF
many,TRBV4-1,.,TRBJ1-1,TGCGCCAGCAGCCAAGATATACGGGTGAACACTGAAGCTTTCTTT,CASSQDIRVNTEAFF
few,TRBV3-1,.,TRBJ2-2,TGTGCCAGCAGCCACTTCCCCGATTCGAACACCGGGGAGCTGTTTTTT,CASSHFPDSNTGELFF
many,TRBV7-9,.,TRBJ1-2,TGTGCCAGCAGCTCCGGCGGGGACACTTATTTAAACTATGGCTACACCTTC,CASSSGGDTYLNYGYTF
many,TRBV29-1,.,TRBJ2-7,TGCAGCGTTGGACAGGCCTCGGGGGAGCAGTACTTC,CSVGQASGEQYF
few,TRBV7-9,.,TRBJ2-3,TGTGCCAGCAGCGTCGCCAACCTAGGCACAGATACGCAGTATTTT,CASSVANLGTDTQYF
few,TRBV11-2,.,TRBJ2-1,TGTGCCAGCAGCTCACCTTGGGACAATGAGCAGTTCTTC,CASSSPWDNEQFF
many,TRBV20-1,.,TRBJ2-3,TGCAGTGCTCCTAGCACGCAAAGGGGCACAGATACGCAGTATTTT,CSAPSTQRGTDTQYF
many,TRBV12-3/TRBV12-4,.,TRBJ2-2,TGTGCCAGCAGCCCACATCGGTGGTCCGGGGAGCTGTTTTTT,CASSPHRWSGELFF
many,TRBV12-3/TRBV12-4,.,TRBJ1-6,TGTGCCAGCAGTTTACACTATAATTCACCCCTCCACTTT,CASSLHYNSPLHF
many,TRBV20-1,TRBD1,TRBJ2-3,TGCAGTGCTAGAGATTTCGGACAGGGAGCAGATACGCAGTATTTT,CSARDFGQGADTQYF
.,TRBV19,TRBD1,TRBJ1-6,TGTGCCAGTAGTATCCGGGACAGGGGTTCACCCCTCCACTTT,CASSIRDRGSPLHF
few,TRBV25-1,TRBD2,TRBJ2-7,TGTGCCAGCAGTGACCTCGGACTAGCGGGAGGGCCGGACGAGCAGTACTTC,CASSDLGLAGGPDEQYF
many,TRBV7-9,.,TRBJ1-4,TGTGCCAGCAGCCTCTCCCCGAACACAGGGCTCTTTGAAAAACTGTTTTTT,CASSLSPNTGLFEKLFF
.,TRBV12-3/TRBV12-4,.,TRBJ2-3,TGTGCCAGCAGGAGCATGACAGATACGCAGTATTTT,CASRSMTDTQYF
many,TRBV9,TRBD1,TRBJ2-3,TGTGCCAGCAGCGTCCGGGACAGGGGGCAAGATACGCAGTATTTT,CASSVRDRGQDTQYF
many,TRBV7-2,.,TRBJ2-1,TGTGCCAGCAGCTTGAGCGTCGCGGGGTATATGAATGAGCAGTTCTTC,CASSLSVAGYMNEQFF
few,TRBV27,TRBD2,TRBJ2-3,TGTGCCAGCAGGGGAGGAGCGGGAGGCCCAGATACGCAGTATTTT,CASRGGAGGPDTQYF
few,TRBV2,.,TRBJ1-2,TGTGCCAGCGTCGAAGGGAGGGACTATGGCTACACCTTC,CASVEGRDYGYTF
many,TRBV27,.,TRBJ2-4,TGTGCCAGCGCCACCCTAAAGGGCAAAAACATTCAGTACTTC,CASATLKGKNIQYF
.,TRBV2,TRBD1,TRBJ1-1,TGTGCCAGCAGTGACAGGGGGCGAGGCACTGAAGCTTTCTTT,CASSDRGRGTEAFF
.,TRBV27,TRBD1,TRBJ1-5,TGTGCCAGCAGCTTAACAGGGGATGGGTATCAGCCCCAGCATTTT,CASSLTGDGYQPQHF
few,TRBV11-3,.,TRBJ1-2,TGTGCCAGCAGTTCTGGACCTGCTGGCCATGGCTACACCTTC,CASSSGPAGHGYTF
many,TRBV29-1,TRBD1,TRBJ1-1,TGCAGCGTTGAAGTGACAGGGTGGAACACTGAAGCTTTCTTT,CSVEVTGWNTEAFF
.,TRBV30,TRBD1,TRBJ1-4,TGTGCCTGGAGTGTTAAGGGACAGGGGTTTAATGAAAAACTGTTTTTT,CAWSVKGQGFNEKLFF
.,TRBV9,TRBD2,TRBJ2-1,TGTGCCAGCAGCGTAGGCGGACTAGCGGGGGAGCAGTTCTTC,CASSVGGLAGEQFF
many,TRBV29-1,TRBD2,TRBJ2-3,TGCAGCGCTGGGGAACTAGCGGGCCCCTCCTTCTGGTATTTT,CSAGELAGPSFWYF
many,TRBV12-3/TRBV12-4,TRBD1,TRBJ2-1,TGTGCCAGCAGTGGAGGTCGGGACAGCTACAATGAGCAGTTCTTC,CASSGGRDSYNEQFF
many,TRBV4-1,.,TRBJ2-5,TGCGCCAGCAGCCGATTTCTATCCCAAGAGACCCAGTACTTC,CASSRFLSQETQYF
few,TRBV7-8,.,TRBJ2-7,TGTGCCAGCAGCTTAGCGGTCTGGGGCCCTCTTCTCGAGCAGTACTTC,CASSLAVWGPLLEQYF
few,TRBV5-1,TRBD1,TRBJ1-5,TGCGCCAGCAGCTTGGAAACAGGGGTCCAGCCCCAGCATTTT,CASSLETGVQPQHF
few,TRBV11-2,.,TRBJ1-4,TGTGCCAGCAGCCCACCGGGACGGATTAATGAAAAACTGTTTTTT,CASSPPGRINEKLFF
many,TRBV5-1,.,TRBJ1-1,TGCGCCAGCAGCCCTGGATTGGGACCGCCGAACACTGAAGCTTTCTTT,CASSPGLGPPNTEAFF
many,TRBV12-3/TRBV12-4,.,TRBJ1-1,TGTGCCAGCAGCAGTTTCGGGGGGAAAAGCACTGAAGCTTTCTTT,CASSSFGGKSTEAFF
.,TRBV18,.,TRBJ2-1,TGTGCCAGCTCTCTCGGGTGGAGCTCCTACAATGAGCAGTTCTTC,CASSLGWSSYNEQFF
.,TRBV12-3/TRBV12-4,.,TRBJ2-5,TGTGCCAGCAGTACGAAAGGAGGTCCCCAAGAGACCCAGTACTTC,CASSTKGGPQETQYF
many,TRBV5-1,TRBD2,TRBJ2-5,TGCGCCAGCAGCTGGATGACTAGCGGGGAGACCCAGTACTTC,CASSWMTSGETQYF
.,TRBV5-1,TRBD2,TRBJ2-1,TGCGCCAGCAGTATTAGCGGGAGGGCCTGGGATGAGCAGTTCTTC,CASSISGRAWDEQFF
few,TRBV20-1,TRBD2,TRBJ2-5,TGCAGTGCTAGAGCGGGTTACCTAGCGGAAGGACCCGGGGGGAAAGAGACCCAGTACTTC,CSARAGYLAEGPGGKETQYF
few,TRBV7-6,.,TRBJ2-1,TGTGCCAGCAGCTTAAGTCGGGGTGGGTTTAGTGAGCAGTTCTTC,CASSLSRGGFSEQFF